Listed below are T cell receptor beta chains from one sample, sequenced in a study of blood T cell repertoires in COVID-19. Sequencing was performed with immunoSEQ multiplex PCR; in TCRdb, only in-frame clones are kept and a portion is missing. The sample yields some 200,000 clones, roughly 75% seen once. The specimen sequenced was peripheral blood. The origin of the receptors is a woman aged 70-85 years with acute or convalescent COVID-19. CDR3s include the opening cysteine and the closing phenylalanine or tryptophan. The order of the fields is D gene, clone size, J gene, V gene, CDR3 DNA, CDR3 protein. The D gene is left open where the match is weak. Expanded clones get a size class; other rows say once, few or many, or leave the size out.

d_gene: -; abundance: -; j_gene: TRBJ2-2; v_gene: TRBV3-1/TRBV3-2; CDR3nt: TGTGCCAGCAGCCCGGGTGGCGGGGAGCTGTTTTTT; CDR3aa: CASSPGGGELFF
d_gene: TRBD2; abundance: -; j_gene: TRBJ2-1; v_gene: TRBV3-1/TRBV3-2; CDR3nt: TGTGCCAGCAGCCAAGGGGGACTAGCGGCCTCCTACAATGAGCAGTTCTTC; CDR3aa: CASSQGGLAASYNEQFF
d_gene: -; abundance: -; j_gene: TRBJ2-7; v_gene: TRBV27; CDR3nt: TGTGCCAGCAAGGTGGAAACAGGGCCGAGGGAGCAGTACTTC; CDR3aa: CASKVETGPREQYF
d_gene: TRBD1; abundance: -; j_gene: TRBJ2-2; v_gene: TRBV9; CDR3nt: TGTGCCAGCAGCGTAGGACAGGGGATATTTGGGGAGCTGTTTTTT; CDR3aa: CASSVGQGIFGELFF
d_gene: TRBD2; abundance: -; j_gene: TRBJ2-2; v_gene: TRBV19; CDR3nt: TGTGCCAGTAGTAAACCCCTGGGGAGCGGGAGGACCGGGGAGCTGTTTTTT; CDR3aa: CASSKPLGSGRTGELFF
d_gene: -; abundance: once; j_gene: TRBJ2-5; v_gene: TRBV27; CDR3nt: TGTGCCAGCAGTTTATCCCAAACAGGGACGGTATATGAGACCCAGTACTTC; CDR3aa: CASSLSQTGTVYETQYF
d_gene: -; abundance: -; j_gene: TRBJ1-2; v_gene: TRBV28; CDR3nt: TGTGCCAGCAGTTTGAACGGAGACTATGGCTACACCTTC; CDR3aa: CASSLNGDYGYTF
d_gene: -; abundance: -; j_gene: TRBJ1-1; v_gene: TRBV6-6; CDR3nt: TGTGCCAGCAGTTACTCGGCTGGGGGGGATACTGAAGCTTTCTTT; CDR3aa: CASSYSAGGDTEAFF
d_gene: TRBD2; abundance: -; j_gene: TRBJ2-1; v_gene: TRBV5-6; CDR3nt: TGTGCCAGCATCTCCAGCGGGATCCGGTACAATGAGCAGTTCTTC; CDR3aa: CASISSGIRYNEQFF
d_gene: TRBD1; abundance: few; j_gene: TRBJ1-2; v_gene: TRBV7-8; CDR3nt: TGTGCCAGCAGCGGATCAGGGGGACCTAACTATGGCTACACCTTC; CDR3aa: CASSGSGGPNYGYTF
d_gene: -; abundance: -; j_gene: TRBJ1-1; v_gene: TRBV10-2; CDR3nt: TGCGCCAGCAGTGAGTGGCCTGAAGCTTTCTTT; CDR3aa: CASSEWPEAFF
d_gene: -; abundance: -; j_gene: TRBJ1-4; v_gene: TRBV6-6; CDR3nt: TGTGCCAGCAAAGGGACTACAACTAATGAAAAACTGTTTTTT; CDR3aa: CASKGTTTNEKLFF
d_gene: TRBD2; abundance: once; j_gene: TRBJ2-7; v_gene: TRBV3-1/TRBV3-2; CDR3nt: TGTGCCAGCAGCCGACTAGCGGGAGCCCCCAGATACGAGCAGTACTTC; CDR3aa: CASSRLAGAPRYEQYF
d_gene: -; abundance: -; j_gene: TRBJ2-2; v_gene: TRBV28; CDR3nt: TGTGCCAGCGGGGCGATGGAGCTGTTTTTT; CDR3aa: CASGAMELFF
d_gene: TRBD1; abundance: few; j_gene: TRBJ2-7; v_gene: TRBV11-3; CDR3nt: TGTGCCAGCAGCTCCCGGACAGGGCGGGGCGAGCAGTACTTC; CDR3aa: CASSSRTGRGEQYF
d_gene: TRBD1; abundance: -; j_gene: TRBJ1-3; v_gene: TRBV28; CDR3nt: TGTGCCAGCAGACGTACAGGGGGCCGCTCTGGAAACACCATATATTTT; CDR3aa: CASRRTGGRSGNTIYF
d_gene: -; abundance: -; j_gene: TRBJ1-2; v_gene: TRBV6-4; CDR3nt: TGTGCCAGCAGTGACTCCGGGGGCTATGGCTACACCTTC; CDR3aa: CASSDSGGYGYTF